The source of this T cell receptor beta chain is a study of T cell responses to AZD1222 COVID-19 vaccine. Study findings and constraints: Donors were chiefly white British, with a greater number of females, and clonal diversity was perhaps underestimated. Among spike-specific TCRs, nearly half reportedly target unmutated variant regions. Spike-specific TCRs gained breadth and depth after people received two AZD1222 doses.

This clone was counted a single time. Antigen specificity is unknown. The analysis combined second doses at about 4 or about 12 weeks. TCRdb's table, derived via immunoSEQ multiplex PCR, lists solely in-frame clones and lacks some. This sample has just over 150,000 clones, with 80% to 90% found just once. The CDR3 is made up of 15 amino acids. The germline V gene encodes CDR1 SGDLS and CDR2 YYNGEE. Trimming pared 4 bases from V and 4 bases from J, leaving 15 bases between. The sequences come from peripheral blood, collected 28 days after the second AZD1222 dose. This rearrangement joins TRBV9 to TRBJ2-1, with D perhaps TRBD2 (6 bases). The clonotype was recovered from an adult who received the AZD1222 COVID-19 vaccine. The CDR3 loop reads CASSPLGAGYNEQFF. The CDR3 DNA reads as TGTGCCAGCAGCCCCCTCGGGGCGGGATACAATGAGCAGTTCTTC.